The T cell receptor beta chain described here comes from a study of PD-L1 blockade in urothelial cancer. Whole-study context: Between 0 and 3 chemotherapy regimens preceded treatment for each patient. T cells numbered a median of around 140,000 in the blood samples.

CDR1 and CDR2 (germline): SGDLS, YYNGEE. The CDR3 runs to 16 residues. The germline V and J ends were trimmed by 0 bases and 2 bases, with 14 bases remaining between them. Sequenced by immunoSEQ multiplex PCR; TCRdb stores in-frame clones only, minus some. This sample has tens of thousands of clones, with about 85% found just once. This receptor was taken from a man between 65 and 80 years old with urothelial cancer. The sample here was PBMCs, taken around atezolizumab (anti-PD-L1) treatment. This chain joins TRBV9 and TRBJ1-1; D not resolved. CDR3 coding DNA: TGTGCCAGCAGCGTAGAGGGAGGGTATCCCAACACTGAAGCTTTCTTT. Translation gives CASSVEGGYPNTEAFF.